This TCR beta chain comes out of a study of blood T cell repertoires in COVID-19. The CDR3 is 13 residues long. Trimming removed 9 bases from V and 6 bases from J, with 17 bases in between. Germline V gene lookup returns CDR1 LNHDA and CDR2 SQIVND (reference sequence). Sequenced by immunoSEQ multiplex PCR; TCRdb stores in-frame clones only, minus some. This table has roughly 200,000 clones, approximately 85% appearing once. Material: peripheral blood. This clonotype was obtained from a human donor with active or convalescent COVID-19. The donor label of this sample is uncertain. The V and J genes are TRBV19 and TRBJ1-2; D not resolved. CDR3 in amino acids: CASSIERRHGYTF. The CDR3 DNA is TGTGCCAGCTCAATCGAGAGGAGGCATGGCTACACCTTC.